This TCR beta chain was observed in a study of shared clonotypes between healthy human individuals. The study, taken as a whole, reports: Shared clonotypes: approximately 5% naive CD4, approximately 3.4% naive CD8, 2% to 2.5% memory CD4, 0.4% memory CD8. Investigators collected only blood, and repertoires in tissues likely differ.

Note on this clone: Its antigen is unidentified.

The CDR3 sequence is 13 residues long. The V gene lost 6 bases and the J gene lost 2 bases, with 11 bases spanning the gap. The germline V gene has CDR1 SGHNT and CDR2 YYREEE (reference sequence). The genomic DNA of each subset was split evenly across several immunoSEQ plates. Data came from immunoSEQ multiplex PCR; TCRdb stores just in-frame clones and leaves some out. The repertoire holds 2 million to 3 million clones, with just over 90% as singletons. Source material: naive CD4+ T cells sorted from blood. Indicated subset: CD45RA+ positively selected. This clonotype originated in a man between 18 and 29 years old in good health. J is TRBJ2-5 and V is TRBV5-4; a weak D match, TRBD1 (5 bases). CDR3 DNA: TGTGCCAGCAACCTAGACAGACAAGAGACCCAGTACTTC. It is translated as CASNLDRQETQYF.